Detailed here is one T cell receptor beta chain. Sequencing used immunoSEQ multiplex PCR; TCRdb keeps in-frame clones, though not all of them. The sample holds about 190,000 clones, 90% seen once. This entry comes from a study of blood T cell repertoires in COVID-19. In the study overall: COVID-19 samples from acute and convalescent phases originated in the United States, Italy and Spain.

V lost 1 base, J lost 7 bases, and 13 bases lay in between. The CDR3 is 15 residues long. Germline lookup yields CDR1 SGHNT and CDR2 YENEEA. The rearrangement joins TRBV11-3 to TRBJ2-2; D is ambiguous. The origin of this receptor is a man between 45 and 60 years old with acute or convalescent COVID-19. The sample consisted of peripheral blood. The CDR3 reads CASSLGPQLGGELFF. CDR3 coding DNA: TGTGCCAGCAGCTTAGGCCCACAGTTGGGCGGGGAGCTGTTTTTT.